This TCR beta chain was sequenced during a study of blood T cells in healthy people across ages. The second PCR ran about 6 to 12 cycles with a sample-barcoded 5' primer and J-beta primers. MiXCR was run by TCRdb on the 5' RACE reads, yielding one entry per CDR3 protein. The sample holds 1.5 million to 2 million distinct CDR3 sequences, about 30% seen once. Source material: blood. This sequence was found in a woman in her twenties or thirties in good health.

The CDR3 spells CASGWDYNEQFF. CDR3 in DNA: TGTGCCAGCGGTTGGGATTACAATGAGCAGTTCTTC. This chain joins TRBV12-3 or TRBV12-4 and TRBJ2-1; D not resolved. The V gene lost 8 bases and the J gene lost 4 bases, with 9 bases spanning the gap. The CDR3 contains 12 residues.